The 8 T cell receptor beta chains listed next were all sequenced from one sample in a study of blood T cells in healthy people across ages. Then a second PCR, running roughly 7 to 11 cycles, was carried out with a sample-barcoded 5' primer and a J-beta primer mix. TCRdb re-called the 5' RACE reads with MiXCR, one entry per CDR3 protein. The top ten hold around 16% of the sample, which has hundreds of thousands of distinct CDR3 sequences, more than 25% seen once. Sequenced: blood. The receptors stem from an elderly woman in good health.

The rearrangement links TRBV30 to TRBJ2-2; tentatively, D is TRBD1 (5 bases). The CDR3 extends over 16 amino acids. Germline assignment: CDR1 GTSNPN and CDR2 SVGIG (reference sequence). V was cut by 4 bases and J by 3 bases, with 18 bases left in between. CDR3 sequence (DNA): TGTGCCTGGACCAATGCAGGGTTCTATTACACCGGGGAGCTGTTTTTT. Translating it yields CAWTNAGFYYTGELFF.

This clonotype turned up a few times. V and J are TRBV5-5 and TRBJ2-7; D perhaps matches TRBD2 (5 bases). V gave up 1 base and J gave up 2 bases, with 10 bases separating them. The germline V gene has CDR1 SGHKS and CDR2 YYEKEE (reference sequence). This CDR3 is built from 14 residues. The CDR3 spells CASSLNPGTYEQYF. DNA of the CDR3: TGTGCCAGCAGCTTGAACCCCGGGACCTACGAGCAGTACTTC.

The chain uses TRBV3-1 and TRBJ1-1, with D tentatively TRBD1 (6 bases). Germline assignment: CDR1 LGHDT and CDR2 YNNKEL (reference sequence). There are 15 residues in the CDR3. The V end lost 4 bases, the J end lost 0 bases, and 12 bases lay between the germline ends. For the CDR3, the DNA is TGTGCCAGCAGCCTCCAAAGGGGGGTGAACACTGAAGCTTTCTTT. It translates to CASSLQRGVNTEAFF.

This clonotype was picked up many times. The V and J genes are TRBV6-2 or TRBV6-3 and TRBJ2-3; D ambiguous. Germline CDR1 reads MNHEY; CDR2 reads SVGEGT. Trimming removed 6 bases from V and 3 bases from J, with 7 bases in between. There are 12 residues in the CDR3. The CDR3 sequence is CASRPQTDTQYF. CDR3 bases: TGTGCCAGCAGACCCCAAACAGATACGCAGTATTTT.

Ten or more counts support this clonotype. The J gene is TRBJ2-7, the V gene TRBV7-2; TRBD2 might be the D (6 bases). The CDR3 consists of 14 residues. V was trimmed by 0 bases and J by 4 bases, leaving 10 bases between them. Germline V CDR1 and CDR2: SGHTA, FQGNSA. Here the CDR3 reads CASSLARDGYEQYF. The CDR3 DNA reads TGTGCCAGCAGCTTAGCGCGGGATGGGTACGAGCAGTACTTC.

This clonotype was recorded many times. The chain recombines TRBV20-1 with TRBJ2-3; 8 bases match TRBD1. The CDR3 extends over 13 amino acids. The germline V gene has CDR1 DFQATT and CDR2 SNEGSKA (reference sequence). Unmatched junction bases numbered 7, after V lost 3 bases and J lost 8 bases. The CDR3 region has the DNA TGCAGTGCTAGCGGGCAGGGGGCAAGTACGCAGTATTTT. It codes for CSASGQGASTQYF.

This clonotype was found a few times. The rearrangement joins TRBV5-1 to TRBJ2-3, with a possible D match to TRBD1 (5 bases). This CDR3 is 16 amino acids long. CDR1 SGHRS and CDR2 YFSETQ come from the germline V gene. The V and J ends lost 4 bases and 1 base respectively, with 16 bases between them. CDR3 sequence reads: CASSPGQVVGTDTQYF. The CDR3, as DNA: TGCGCCAGCAGCCCCGGACAAGTGGTAGGCACAGATACGCAGTATTTT.

This clonotype was observed many times. This chain uses TRBV6-1 with TRBJ1-6, with a tentative D call TRBD1 (6 bases). The V and J ends lost 5 bases and 7 bases respectively, with 15 bases between them. The germline gives CDR1 MNHNS, CDR2 SASEGT. The CDR3 contains 15 residues. The CDR3 DNA reads as TGTGCCAGCAGTCCTACAGGACAGCCGAATTCACCCCTCCACTTT. Translated, it gives CASSPTGQPNSPLHF.